This T cell receptor (beta chain) originates from a study of shared clonotypes between healthy human individuals. A split of CD4+ cells into CD45RA+ naive and CD45RA-negative memory subsets was performed. TCRdb keeps only in-frame clones here, not all; method: immunoSEQ multiplex PCR. The sample has fewer than 2.5 million clones; roughly 93% are singletons. The material sequenced was naive CD4+ T cells from PBMCs. The subset was: CD45RA+ positively selected. This TCR came from a young man in good health. Some clones in this sample may be carry-over from other donors' samples.

Here the CDR3 reads CASSEDGNVSYEQYF. The CDR3 DNA follows: TGTGCCAGCAGTGAAGACGGAAACGTCTCCTACGAGCAGTACTTC. This rearrangement joins TRBV2 to TRBJ2-7; D is ambiguous. Germline V CDR1 and CDR2: SNHLY, FYNNEI. This CDR3 spans 15 amino acids. The V end lost 1 base, the J end lost 0 bases, and 10 bases lay between the germline ends.